This T cell receptor (beta chain) was profiled in a study of blood T cell repertoires in COVID-19 (dated by TCRdb to 2020 to 2021). Regarding the research as a whole: Samples from collaborators originated in the United States, Italy and Spain and spanned both the acute and convalescent phases of COVID-19. A de-identified subject ID, COVID-19 status, age in years and sex were almost always included in the sample metadata. The prospective study material was composed of cDNA or gDNA derived from T cells, B-cell-depleted T cells, or PBMCs. The repertoires were released in a freely available public database intended as a resource for research on the immune response to SARS-CoV-2. The samples were drawn from two sources: the first 160 participants of the ongoing ImmuneRACE study, and 1,254 subjects contributed by 6 global collaborators. Subjects who had been exposed to COVID-19, were actively infected with it, or had recovered from it provided the deeply sampled blood TCRbeta repertoires that made up the dataset. Where available, HLA class I and class II types were obtained from metadata supplied by the sample provider rather than from assay-based typing.

The trim is 5 bases for V and 0 bases for J, with a gap of 10 bases between the germline ends. The CDR3 holds 15 amino acids from the cysteine to the phenylalanine. CDR3 DNA is the only sequence kept; it has 45 bases, read in frame from the first base. Per the germline V gene, SGHVS is the CDR1 and FQNEAQ is the CDR2. TCRbeta CDR3 regions were amplified from genomic DNA using the immunoSEQ Assay, a bias-controlled multiplex PCR. In the original analysis: Nucleated cell counts per sample were estimated from amplification of reference gene primers within the assay. To quantify the absolute abundance of each unique TCRbeta CDR3 rearrangement, sequence reads were collapsed and filtered. Productive Simpson clonality was computed per sample as the square root of Simpson's diversity index over productive rearrangements. Held by TCRdb, this immuneACCESS table contains in-frame sequences only and omits some clones. Under half of the omission traces to an unresolved V gene where checked; the cause of the rest is unknown. V and J calls plus clone size are reproduced from that table; the DNA served to infer D and trimming. Recorded for this sample are 350,000 or so clones; approximately 86% of them occurred a single time. The top ten constitute approximately 4% of the sample.

A note on this clone: Its antigen is unknown. Nothing much larger sits one base from this clone, and base qualities are not available.

Points the paper makes about the study in general: The amount of clinical and demographic metadata varied by source and participant and was provided uncurated.

Participants in the prospective study were aged roughly 18 to 90 years, lived in 20 to 25 United States geographic areas, and enrolled through a virtual design. In the prospective study, participants were assigned to cohorts based on the clinical history participants reported in a screening survey and a study questionnaire. Each participant in the prospective study had whole blood, serum and a nasopharyngeal or oropharyngeal swab collected by mobile phlebotomists. Additional blood draws and questionnaires over an approximately 2-month period could optionally be provided by prospective study participants. Before DNA extraction, blood samples from the prospective study were shipped at room temperature or frozen.

The chain is assembled from TRBV7-8 and TRBJ1-4; the D gene remains uncertain. This receptor was identified in a woman between 40 and 55 years old with acute COVID-19. The sample comprised PBMCs or T cells enriched from blood (not recorded which). The bases are TGTGCCAGCAGCCCGCGAGGAACAACTAATGAAAAACTGTTTTTT. Translated, this gives CASSPRGTTNEKLFF. The CDR3 plus the reference TRBV7-8 and TRBJ1-4 genes for the other parts give the full variable domain: GAGVSQSPRYKVAKRGQDVALRCDPISGHVSLFWYQQALGQGPEFLTYFQNEAQLDKSGLPSDRFFAERPEGSVSTLKIQRTQQEDSAVYLCASSPRGTTNEKLFFGSGTQLSVL.